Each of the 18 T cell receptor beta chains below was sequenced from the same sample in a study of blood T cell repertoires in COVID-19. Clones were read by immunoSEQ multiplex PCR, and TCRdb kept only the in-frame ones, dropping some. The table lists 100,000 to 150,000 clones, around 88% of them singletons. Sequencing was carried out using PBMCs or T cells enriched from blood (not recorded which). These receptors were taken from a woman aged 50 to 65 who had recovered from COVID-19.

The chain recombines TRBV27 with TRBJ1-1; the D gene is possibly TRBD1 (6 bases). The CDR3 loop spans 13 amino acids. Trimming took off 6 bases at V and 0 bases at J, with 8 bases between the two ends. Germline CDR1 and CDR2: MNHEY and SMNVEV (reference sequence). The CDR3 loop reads CASRDSLNTEAFF. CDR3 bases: TGTGCCAGCAGGGACAGCCTGAACACTGAAGCTTTCTTT.

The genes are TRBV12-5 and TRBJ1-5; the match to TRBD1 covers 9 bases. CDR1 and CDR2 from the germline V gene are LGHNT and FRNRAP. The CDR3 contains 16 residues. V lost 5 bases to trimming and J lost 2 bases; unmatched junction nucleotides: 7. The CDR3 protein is CASGRPGQGGNQPQHF. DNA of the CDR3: TGTGCTAGTGGTCGGCCGGGACAGGGAGGCAATCAGCCCCAGCATTTT.

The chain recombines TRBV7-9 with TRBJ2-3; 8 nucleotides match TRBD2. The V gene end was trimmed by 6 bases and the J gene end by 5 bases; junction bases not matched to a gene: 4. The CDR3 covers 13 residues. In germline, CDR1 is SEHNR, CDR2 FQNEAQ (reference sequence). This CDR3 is CASSPSGGDTQYF. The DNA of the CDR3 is TGTGCCAGCAGTCCAAGCGGGGGAGATACGCAGTATTTT.

DNA of the CDR3: TGTGCCAGCAGTAAACAGGTCGGGTCTAGCGGGGGCACAGATACGCAGTATTTT. It yields the protein CASSKQVGSSGGTDTQYF. This sequence joins TRBV11-2 and TRBJ2-3; 9 nucleotides line up with TRBD2. Germline CDR1 is SGHAT and CDR2 is FQNNGV. This CDR3 region has 18 residues. Trimming took 6 bases from V and 1 from J; bases not matched to a gene: 14.

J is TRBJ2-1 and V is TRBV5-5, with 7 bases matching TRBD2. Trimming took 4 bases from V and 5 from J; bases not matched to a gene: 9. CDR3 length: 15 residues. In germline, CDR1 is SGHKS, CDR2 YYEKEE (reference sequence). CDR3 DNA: TGTGCCAGCAGCCCTATACGCGGGGGAGACAATGAGCAGTTCTTC. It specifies CASSPIRGGDNEQFF.

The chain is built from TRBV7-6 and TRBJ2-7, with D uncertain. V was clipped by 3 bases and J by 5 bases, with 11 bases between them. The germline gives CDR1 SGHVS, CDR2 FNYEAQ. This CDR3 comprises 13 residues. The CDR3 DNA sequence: TGTGCCAGCAGCTTGTCCCCAAGCCACGAGCAGTACTTC. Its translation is CASSLSPSHEQYF. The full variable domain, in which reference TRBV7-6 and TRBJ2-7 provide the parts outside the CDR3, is GAGVSQSPRYKVTKRGQDVALRCDPISGHVSLYWYRQALGQGPEFLTYFNYEAQQDKSGLPNDRFSAERPEGSISTLTIQRTEQRDSAMYRCASSLSPSHEQYFGPGTRLTVT.

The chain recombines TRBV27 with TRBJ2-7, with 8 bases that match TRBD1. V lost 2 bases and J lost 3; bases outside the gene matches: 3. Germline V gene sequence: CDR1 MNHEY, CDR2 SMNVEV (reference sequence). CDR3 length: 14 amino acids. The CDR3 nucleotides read TGTGCCAGCAGTTTAGTGGACAGGGTCTACGAGCAGTACTTC. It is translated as CASSLVDRVYEQYF.

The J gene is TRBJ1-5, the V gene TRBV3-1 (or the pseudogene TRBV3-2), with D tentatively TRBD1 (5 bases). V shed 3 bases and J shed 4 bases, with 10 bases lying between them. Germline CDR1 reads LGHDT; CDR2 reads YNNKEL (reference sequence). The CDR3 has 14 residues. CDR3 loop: CASSQSQGNQPQHF. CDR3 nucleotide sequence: TGTGCCAGCAGCCAGTCGCAGGGTAATCAGCCCCAGCATTTT.

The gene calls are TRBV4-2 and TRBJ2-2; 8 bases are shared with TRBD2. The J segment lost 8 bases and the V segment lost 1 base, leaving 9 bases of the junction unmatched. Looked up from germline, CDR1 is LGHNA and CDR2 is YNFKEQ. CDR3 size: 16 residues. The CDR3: CASSQASGFRPGELFF. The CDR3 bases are TGTGCCAGCAGCCAAGCTAGCGGGTTCCGACCGGGGGAGCTGTTTTTT.

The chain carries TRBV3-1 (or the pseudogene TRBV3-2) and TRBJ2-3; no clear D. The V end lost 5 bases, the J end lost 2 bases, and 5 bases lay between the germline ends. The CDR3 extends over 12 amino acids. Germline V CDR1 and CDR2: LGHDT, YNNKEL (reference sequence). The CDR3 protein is CASSANTDTQYF. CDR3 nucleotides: TGTGCCAGCAGCGCTAACACAGATACGCAGTATTTT.

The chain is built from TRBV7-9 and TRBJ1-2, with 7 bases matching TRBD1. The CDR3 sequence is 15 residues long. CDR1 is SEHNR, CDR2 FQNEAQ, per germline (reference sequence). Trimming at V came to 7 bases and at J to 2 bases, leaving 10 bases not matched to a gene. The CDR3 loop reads CASTQVVTGNYGYTF. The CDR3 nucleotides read TGTGCCAGCACCCAAGTGGTGACAGGGAACTATGGCTACACCTTC.

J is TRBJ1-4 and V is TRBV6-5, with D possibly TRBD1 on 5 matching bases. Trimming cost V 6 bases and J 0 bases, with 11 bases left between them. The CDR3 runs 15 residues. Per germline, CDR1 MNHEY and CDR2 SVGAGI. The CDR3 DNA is TGTGCCAGCAGCGCCGACAGTACAACTAATGAAAAACTGTTTTTT. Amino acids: CASSADSTTNEKLFF.

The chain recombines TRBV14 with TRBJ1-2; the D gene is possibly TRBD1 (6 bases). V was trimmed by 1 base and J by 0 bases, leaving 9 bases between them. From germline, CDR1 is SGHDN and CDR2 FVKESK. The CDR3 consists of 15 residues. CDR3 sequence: CASSQGTAANYGYTF. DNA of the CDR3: TGTGCCAGCAGCCAAGGGACAGCCGCTAACTATGGCTACACCTTC.

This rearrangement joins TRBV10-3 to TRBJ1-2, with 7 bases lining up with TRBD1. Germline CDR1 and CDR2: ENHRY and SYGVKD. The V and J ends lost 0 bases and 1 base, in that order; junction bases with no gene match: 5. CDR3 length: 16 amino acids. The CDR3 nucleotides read TGTGCCATCAGTGAGTCCGGGACAGCCTATAACTATGGCTACACCTTC. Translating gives CAISESGTAYNYGYTF.

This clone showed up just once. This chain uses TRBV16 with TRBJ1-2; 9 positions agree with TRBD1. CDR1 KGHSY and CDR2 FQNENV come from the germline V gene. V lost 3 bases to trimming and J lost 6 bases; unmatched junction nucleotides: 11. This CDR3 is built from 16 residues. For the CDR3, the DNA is TGTGCCAGCAGCCAGTACGTCCCGGGACAGGGTAATGGCTACACCTTC. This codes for CASSQYVPGQGNGYTF.

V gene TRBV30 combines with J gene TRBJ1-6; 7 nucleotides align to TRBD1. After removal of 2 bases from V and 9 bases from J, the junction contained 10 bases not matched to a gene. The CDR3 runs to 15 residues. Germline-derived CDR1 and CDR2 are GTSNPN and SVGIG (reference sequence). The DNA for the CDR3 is TGTGCCTGGAGTTTGGCAGGGGGATTCGGTTCACCCCTCCACTTT. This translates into CAWSLAGGFGSPLHF.

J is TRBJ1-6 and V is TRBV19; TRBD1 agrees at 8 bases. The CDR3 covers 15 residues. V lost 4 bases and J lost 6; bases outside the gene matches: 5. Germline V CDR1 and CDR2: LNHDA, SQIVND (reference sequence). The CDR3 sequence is CASSTETGVNSPLHF. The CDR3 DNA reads TGTGCCAGTAGTACGGAGACAGGGGTTAATTCACCCCTCCACTTT.

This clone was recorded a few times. The CDR3 sequence: CASSAGTGPTEAFF. In DNA, the CDR3 is TGTGCCAGCAGTGCAGGGACAGGACCCACTGAAGCTTTCTTT. J is TRBJ1-1 and V is TRBV6-4; 8 nucleotides match TRBD1. Germline CDR1 reads MRHNA; CDR2 reads SNTAGT. This CDR3 region has 14 residues. The ends lost 4 bases at V and 4 bases at J; junction bases unmatched: 5.